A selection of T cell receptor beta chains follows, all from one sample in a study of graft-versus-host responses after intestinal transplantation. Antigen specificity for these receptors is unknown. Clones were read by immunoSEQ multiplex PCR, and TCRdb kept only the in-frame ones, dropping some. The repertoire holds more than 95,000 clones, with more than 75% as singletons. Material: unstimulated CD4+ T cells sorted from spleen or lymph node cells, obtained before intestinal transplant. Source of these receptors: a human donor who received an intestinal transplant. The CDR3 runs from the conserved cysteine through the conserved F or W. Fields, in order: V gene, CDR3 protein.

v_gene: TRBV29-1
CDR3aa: CSVGADYGYTF

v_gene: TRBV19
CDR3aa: CASSTSVGANVLTF

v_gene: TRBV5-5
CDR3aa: CASYLTGSSYEQYF

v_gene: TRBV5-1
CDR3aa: CASSSLAGADEQFF

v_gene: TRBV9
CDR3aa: CASSIGLAGGPAYNEQFF

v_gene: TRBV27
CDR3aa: CASNHGGRSYEQYF

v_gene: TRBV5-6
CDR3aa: CASSPLYRTNEKLFF

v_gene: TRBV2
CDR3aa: CASSVETGAYNEQFF

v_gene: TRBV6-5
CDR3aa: CASSYTGEQPQHF

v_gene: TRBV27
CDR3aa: CASSSTSGATDTQYF